This T cell receptor beta chain is from a study of shared clonotypes between healthy human individuals. Genomic DNA for unsorted samples was obtained from tens of millions of PBMCs. Deep-level settings were used for running the assay. TCRdb keeps only in-frame clones here, not all; method: immunoSEQ multiplex PCR. This sample has around 500,000 clones, with 78% found just once. The length of the CDR3 is 13 residues. Trimming took off 7 bases at V and 1 base at J, with 11 bases between the two ends. Germline CDR1 and CDR2: MNHEY and SMNVEV (reference sequence). This receptor was identified in a woman in her 40s in good health. Some clones in this sample may be carry-over from other donors' samples. Input material: PBMCs. The rearrangement joins TRBV27 to TRBJ2-7, with D possibly being TRBD1 (6 bases). The CDR3 DNA follows: TGTGCCAGCAAAAACAGGGATTCCTACGAGCAGTACTTC. Translated: CASKNRDSYEQYF.